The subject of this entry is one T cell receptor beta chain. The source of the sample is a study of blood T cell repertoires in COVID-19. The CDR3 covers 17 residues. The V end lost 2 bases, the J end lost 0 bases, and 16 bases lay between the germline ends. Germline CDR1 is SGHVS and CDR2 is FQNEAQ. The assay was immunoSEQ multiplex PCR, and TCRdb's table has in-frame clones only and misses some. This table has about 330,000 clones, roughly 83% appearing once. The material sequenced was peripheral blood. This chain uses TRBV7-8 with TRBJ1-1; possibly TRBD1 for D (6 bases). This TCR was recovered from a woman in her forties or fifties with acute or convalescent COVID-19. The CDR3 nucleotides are TGTGCCAGCAGCTTAAGGATAGGGGGGGTTATGAACACTGAAGCTTTCTTT. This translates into CASSLRIGGVMNTEAFF. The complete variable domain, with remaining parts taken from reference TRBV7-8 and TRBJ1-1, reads GAGVSQSPRYKVAKRGQDVALRCDPISGHVSLFWYQQALGQGPEFLTYFQNEAQLDKSGLPSDRFFAERPEGSVSTLKIQRTQQEDSAVYLCASSLRIGGVMNTEAFFGQGTRLTVV.